The 5 T cell receptor beta chains given below trace back to one sample, sequenced in a study of human T cells and chemical hapten exposure (dated by TCRdb to the early 2020s). This specimen's time point label, per the study, means: pre-sensitization, week 0. In light of the paper, this sample's treatment or condition label describes: therapeutic diphenylcyclopropenone sensitization with weekly scalp DPC. Receptor libraries were prepared by RACE. These reads were obtained on a NextSeq 500. TCRdb cleaned the public reads at Q25 with fastp, built clones with MiXCR and kept in-frame beta chains. Entries that share a CDR3 protein sequence are merged under the most common genes and DNA. For this sample the table gives some 90,000 distinct CDR3 sequences, of which 8.5% were detected only once. Jointly, the top ten make up just over 2.5% of the sample. The source material was whole blood, sampled in connection with sensitization to the hapten diphenylcyclopropenone (DPC). All receptors derive from a man aged 40-50 years with alopecia areata. Some clones in this sample may be carry-over from other donors' samples.

In its sample, this clonotype was seen a few times. The rearrangement links TRBV11-2 to TRBJ1-4; no definite D call. In germline, CDR1 is SGHAT, CDR2 FQNNGV. The ends were cut back, 3 bases at V and 1 base at J, with 9 bases in the middle. This CDR3 comprises 15 residues. In DNA form, the CDR3 reads TGTGCCAGCAGCTTTAGAGGATTAACTAATGAAAAACTGTTTTTT. Its protein is CASSFRGLTNEKLFF.

This clonotype occurred many times. The chain links TRBV19 to TRBJ1-2; the D gene is possibly TRBD1 (5 bases). The ends were cut back, 3 bases at V and 7 bases at J, with 9 bases in the middle. The germline gives CDR1 LNHDA, CDR2 SQIVND (reference sequence). This CDR3 region has 12 residues. The CDR3 loop reads CASSMAGVGYTF. The CDR3, as DNA: TGTGCCAGTAGTATGGCGGGGGTTGGCTACACCTTC.

This clonotype has at least ten counts. The CDR3 loop reads CASSLGGQGRKNTEAFF. For the CDR3, the DNA is TGTGCCAGCAGCTTAGGTGGACAGGGGCGTAAGAACACTGAAGCTTTCTTT. The chain carries TRBV7-2 and TRBJ1-1, with 9 bases identical to TRBD1. V lost 1 base, J lost 1 base, and 7 bases stayed unmatched. Looked up from germline, CDR1 is SGHTA and CDR2 is FQGNSA. The CDR3 is made up of 17 amino acids.

The V call is TRBV20-1, the J call TRBJ2-1; D is undetermined. The V and J ends lost 1 base and 2 bases respectively, with 6 bases between them. This CDR3 comprises 13 residues. Per germline, CDR1 DFQATT and CDR2 SNEGSKA (reference sequence). The CDR3 spells CSARARTYNEQFF. CDR3 nucleotide sequence: TGCAGTGCTAGAGCCAGGACCTACAATGAGCAGTTCTTC.

In its sample, this clonotype was seen a few times. The chain employs TRBV10-3 and TRBJ2-7; D not certain. The germline CDR1 and CDR2 sequences are ENHRY and SYGVKD. The CDR3 covers 13 residues. V gave up 5 bases and J gave up 3 bases, with 11 bases separating them. As DNA, the CDR3 is TGTGCCATCAGTCCCCGGAACGGCTACGAGCAGTACGTC. Protein product: CAISPRNGYEQYV.